Listed here are 24 T cell receptor beta chains from one sample, sequenced in a study of T cell responses to AZD1222 COVID-19 vaccine (dated by TCRdb to the early 2020s). Per the publication, the time point label means: baseline before first vaccination. Library method: the immunoSEQ multiplex PCR assay. This immuneACCESS table, as held by TCRdb, lists in-frame sequences with V and J called but not all clones. Of the missing ones, under half trace to an unresolved V gene in checked studies; the others have no known cause. For this sample there are 90,000 to 120,000 clones; about 86% appear just once. Clones ranked in the top ten supply around 3.2% of the sample. The sequencing used peripheral blood, collected on day 0 of AZD1222 vaccination. These receptor sequences come from an adult in good health.

This chain links TRBV9 with TRBJ1-5; D call uncertain. The CDR3 is 15 amino acids. The germline CDR1 and CDR2 sequences are SGDLS and YYNGEE. V lost 0 bases and J lost 3, with 10 bases in between. The CDR3 region has the DNA TGTGCCAGCAGCGTAGGGGAGGGTGACAATCAGCCCCAGCATTTT. This translates into CASSVGEGDNQPQHF.

The CDR3 coding sequence is TGTGCCAGCACTTCAACAGGGATCGGCTCACCCCTCCACTTT. This gives the protein CASTSTGIGSPLHF. The chain joins TRBV2 to TRBJ1-6; D may be TRBD1 (6 bases). This CDR3 region has 14 residues. Germline CDR1 is SNHLY and CDR2 is FYNNEI. Between the trimmed V and J ends, which lost 7 bases and 10 bases, there was a span of 17 bases. The entire variable domain, with the rest obtained from reference TRBV2 and TRBJ1-6, is as follows: EPEVTQTPSHQVTQMGQEVILRCVPISNHLYFYWYRQILGQKVEFLVSFYNNEISEKSEIFDDQFSVERPDGSNFTLKIRSTKLEDSAMYFCASTSTGIGSPLHFGNGTRLTVT.

The CDR3 reads CASTWGRGADTQYF. The CDR3 region has the DNA TGTGCCAGCACGTGGGGGAGGGGGGCAGATACGCAGTATTTT. The V gene is TRBV9, the J gene TRBJ2-3, with a tentative D call TRBD2 (7 bases). The CDR3 extends over 14 amino acids. Germline lookup yields CDR1 SGDLS and CDR2 YYNGEE. V lost 6 bases and J lost 4, with 15 bases in between.

The chain recombines TRBV30 with TRBJ1-6; D is possibly TRBD1 (6 bases). The CDR3 totals 14 residues. Germline V gives CDR1 GTSNPN, CDR2 SVGIG (reference sequence). Trimming shortened V by 5 bases and J by 6 bases, and 14 bases separated the two germline ends. The CDR3 spells CAWGGGHPNSPLHF. CDR3 nucleotides: TGTGCCTGGGGCGGGGGACACCCTAATTCACCCCTCCACTTT.

The chain recombines TRBV5-6 with TRBJ2-7; unclear D gene. Trimming left V 0 bases short and J 5 bases short, with 6 bases between. This CDR3 spans 12 amino acids. In germline, CDR1 is SGHDT, CDR2 YYEEEE. The CDR3 region is CASSLVGDEQYF. The CDR3 DNA follows: TGTGCCAGCAGCTTGGTTGGGGACGAGCAGTACTTC.

The chain couples TRBV7-2 to TRBJ1-5; weak D call: TRBD1 (6 bases). Between the trimmed V and J ends, which lost 5 bases and 1 base, there was a span of 12 bases. Germline V lookup: CDR1 SGHTA, CDR2 FQGNSA. This CDR3 region has 15 residues. CDR3 sequence (DNA): TGTGCCAGCAGCCCCGGACAGACCAGCAATCAGCCCCAGCATTTT. It yields the protein CASSPGQTSNQPQHF.

V usage is TRBV18 and J usage is TRBJ2-7, with a possible D match to TRBD2 (6 bases). Germline-derived CDR1 and CDR2 are KGHSH and LQKENI. The CDR3 has 17 amino acids. The V end was cut by 0 bases, the J end by 6 bases, with 21 bases between. The CDR3 DNA reads TGTGCCAGCTCACCACCGAGATCGGGGGTGGGTGTCCTCGAGCAGTACTTC. Protein: CASSPPRSGVGVLEQYF.

V is TRBV5-5 and J is TRBJ2-7; the match to TRBD1 covers 12 bases. The germline gives CDR1 SGHKS, CDR2 YYEKEE (reference sequence). CDR3 size: 19 residues. Trimming took 0 bases from V and 3 from J; bases not matched to a gene: 13. In DNA form, the CDR3 reads TGTGCCAGCAGCTTGGGTGGGACAGGGGGCCTGGGTGCGCTCTACGAGCAGTACTTC. Protein: CASSLGGTGGLGALYEQYF.

V usage is TRBV19 and J usage is TRBJ1-6; D not resolved. Germline values: CDR1 LNHDA, CDR2 SQIVND (reference sequence). V was cut by 5 bases and J by 7 bases, with 12 bases left in between. This CDR3 has 14 residues. The CDR3 sequence: CASSQQGSNSPLHF. CDR3 coding DNA: TGTGCCAGTAGTCAACAAGGTTCCAATTCACCCCTCCACTTT.

The rearrangement links TRBV29-1 to TRBJ1-1; no reliable D call. CDR3 length: 11 amino acids. The V gene lost 4 bases and the J gene lost 6 bases, with 9 bases spanning the gap. The V gene's germline CDR1 is SQVTM and CDR2 ANQGSEA. CDR3 amino acids: CSVVSVPEAFF. The CDR3 bases are TGCAGCGTTGTTTCAGTCCCTGAAGCTTTCTTT. Using reference TRBV29-1 and TRBJ1-1 for the parts outside the CDR3, the full variable domain is SAVISQKPSRDICQRGTSLTIQCQVDSQVTMMFWYRQQPGQSLTLIATANQGSEATYESGFVIDKFPISRPNLTFSTLTVSNMSPEDSSIYLCSVVSVPEAFFGQGTRLTVV.

The chain has TRBV27 and TRBJ2-5, with TRBD1 as a possible D gene (5 bases). Looked up from germline, CDR1 is MNHEY and CDR2 is SMNVEV (reference sequence). The V and J ends lost 6 bases and 1 base respectively, with 12 bases between them. The CDR3 is made up of 14 amino acids. CDR3 nucleotide sequence: TGTGCCAGCAGAAAACAGGCTCGCCAAGAGACCCAGTACTTC. Translating gives CASRKQARQETQYF.

This clone was found a few times. The chain joins TRBV6-4 to TRBJ1-6, with 7 positions matching TRBD1. This CDR3 has 14 amino acids. Germline V gene sequence: CDR1 MRHNA, CDR2 SNTAGT. V dropped 6 bases and J dropped 5; count of bases not matched to a gene: 4. The CDR3 DNA follows: TGTGCCAGCAGGTCAGGGGGGGATAATTCACCCCTCCACTTT. Translated, it gives CASRSGGDNSPLHF.

The table lists this clone with a few counts. CDR3 region: CASSDLGGNTEAFF. The CDR3 DNA is TGTGCCAGCAGTGACTTAGGGGGAAACACTGAAGCTTTCTTT. The chain links TRBV2 to TRBJ1-1, with a weak D call TRBD1 (6 bases). CDR3 length: 14 residues. Trimming removed 3 bases at V and 2 bases at J, with 10 bases between. Germline V CDR1 and CDR2: SNHLY, FYNNEI.

This chain uses TRBV6-1 with TRBJ1-5; D gene ambiguous. Trimming pared 3 bases from V and 5 bases from J, leaving 8 bases between. CDR1 and CDR2 (germline): MNHNS, SASEGT. This CDR3 contains 13 residues. The CDR3 loop reads CASSETPDQPQHF. The CDR3 DNA sequence: TGTGCCAGCAGTGAGACTCCTGATCAGCCCCAGCATTTT.

This clone was observed a single time. The gene calls are TRBV19 and TRBJ2-1, with TRBD2 identical over 13 bases. CDR3 length: 18 residues. V dropped 4 bases and J dropped 0; count of bases not matched to a gene: 6. Germline V CDR1 and CDR2: LNHDA, SQIVND (reference sequence). The CDR3 sequence: CASSTKTSGGFSYNEQFF. CDR3 coding DNA: TGTGCCAGTAGTACCAAGACTAGCGGGGGGTTCTCCTACAATGAGCAGTTCTTC. Full variable domain (outside the CDR3, taken from reference TRBV19 and TRBJ2-1): DGGITQSPKYLFRKEGQNVTLSCEQNLNHDAMYWYRQDPGQGLRLIYYSQIVNDFQKGDIAEGYSVSREKKESFPLTVTSAQKNPTAFYLCASSTKTSGGFSYNEQFFGPGTRLTVL.

This clone was recorded many times. Other DNA sequences in the same sample also yield this CDR3. The chain links TRBV19 to TRBJ1-5, with D maybe TRBD1 (5 bases). Germline V gene data show CDR1 as LNHDA and CDR2 as SQIVND (reference sequence). Trimming took 9 bases from V and 2 from J, leaving 14 bases between them. The CDR3 loop spans 14 amino acids. CDR3: CASKEQVGNQPQHF. In DNA form, the CDR3 reads TGTGCCAGCAAAGAACAGGTTGGCAATCAGCCCCAGCATTTT. The full variable domain, its missing parts supplied by reference TRBV19 and TRBJ1-5, is DGGITQSPKYLFRKEGQNVTLSCEQNLNHDAMYWYRQDPGQGLRLIYYSQIVNDFQKGDIAEGYSVSREKKESFPLTVTSAQKNPTAFYLCASKEQVGNQPQHFGDGTRLSIL.

The chain uses TRBV6-5 and TRBJ1-5; the D gene is possibly TRBD1 (5 bases). The ends were cut back, 7 bases at V and 7 bases at J, with 20 bases in the middle. The CDR3 is 15 amino acids. Germline loops: CDR1 MNHEY, CDR2 SVGAGI. This chain's CDR3 is CASIPDPGDGQPQHF. The CDR3 DNA follows: TGTGCCAGCATCCCAGACCCGGGGGACGGGCAGCCCCAGCATTTT.

The chain couples TRBV5-6 to TRBJ2-7; D gene uncertain. Trimming took 0 bases from V and 2 from J, leaving 6 bases between them. The CDR3 is made up of 13 amino acids. CDR1 is SGHDT and CDR2 is YYEEEE in the germline V gene. CDR3 sequence reads: CASSLGLPYEQYF. The CDR3 DNA is TGTGCCAGCAGCTTGGGGCTTCCCTACGAGCAGTACTTC.

This clone has just a few counts. The chain joins TRBV28 to TRBJ2-5; 15 bases fit TRBD2. Germline-derived CDR1 and CDR2 are MDHEN and SYDVKM. The CDR3 has 20 residues. Germline trimming cut 1 base from V and 5 bases from J; bases unmatched to any gene: 14. The CDR3 is CASSLFIGLAGGSNIETQYF. The CDR3 DNA follows: TGTGCCAGCAGTTTATTTATAGGACTAGCGGGGGGGAGTAACATCGAGACCCAGTACTTC.

The chain is built from TRBV18 and TRBJ2-2; D is tentatively TRBD1 or TRBD2 (5 bases each). V shed 5 bases and J shed 0 bases, with 16 bases lying between them. The germline CDR1 and CDR2 sequences are KGHSH and LQKENI. The CDR3 is 17 amino acids. The CDR3 sequence: CASSSHSGTANTGELFF. The CDR3, as DNA: TGTGCCAGCTCAAGTCATTCGGGGACCGCGAACACCGGGGAGCTGTTTTTT.

The genes are TRBV5-6 and TRBJ1-2; tentative D call: TRBD1 (5 bases). CDR3 length: 16 residues. Germline V CDR1 and CDR2: SGHDT, YYEEEE. V shed 4 bases and J shed 4 bases, with 20 bases lying between them. This chain's CDR3 is CASSPKAWEGLYGYTF. CDR3 nucleotide sequence: TGTGCCAGCAGCCCTAAGGCTTGGGAGGGGCTCTATGGCTACACCTTC.

V gene TRBV5-1 combines with J gene TRBJ1-1, with 8 bases that match TRBD1. Germline V CDR1 and CDR2: SGHRS, YFSETQ. V was pared by 4 bases and J by 5 bases, with 10 bases of the junction left unmatched. The CDR3 is 15 amino acids. The CDR3 spells CASSPSDRARTEAFF. CDR3 sequence (DNA): TGCGCCAGCAGCCCCTCGGACAGGGCAAGAACTGAAGCTTTCTTT.

The chain couples TRBV5-1 to TRBJ1-5; D unclear. The CDR3 is 18 residues long. Per the germline V gene, CDR1 is SGHRS and CDR2 is YFSETQ. V lost 2 bases, J lost 5 bases, and 23 bases lay in between. The CDR3: CASSFKREVPRDHQPQHF. The DNA for the CDR3 is TGCGCCAGCAGCTTCAAAAGGGAGGTACCCCGAGACCATCAGCCCCAGCATTTT.

This clone was seen more than once but under ten times. The chain recombines TRBV7-9 with TRBJ1-1; possibly TRBD1 for D (5 bases). V lost 0 bases to trimming and J lost 11 bases, with 16 bases between them. The V gene's germline CDR1 is SEHNR and CDR2 FQNEAQ (reference sequence). The CDR3 runs to 14 residues. CDR3 residues: CASSLAGGLLMAFF. For the CDR3, the DNA is TGTGCCAGCAGCTTAGCTGGGGGACTCTTAATGGCTTTCTTT.